The entry below describes one T cell receptor beta chain. What it binds is unknown. Some 41,000 productive templates were obtained per sample on average. The protocol was immunoSEQ multiplex PCR, while the TCRdb copy is restricted to in-frame clones and leaves out a portion. The table shows roughly 31,000 clones, with 60% to 85% occurring only once. The data originate from a study of STAT3 mutations in large granular lymphocyte leukemia. Across the whole study: Immunosuppressive therapy was given to more than half of T-LGLL patients. General study results and limits: In several patients, dominant TCR clone burden exceeded STAT3 mutant burden. Every T-LGLL patient had at least one immunodominant TCRbeta clonotype. Variable sampling intervals and differing treatment regimens complicated linking therapy response to TCR clonal burden changes.

J gave up 1 base and V 3 bases, and 10 bases lay outside the gene matches. Germline loops: CDR1 SGHRS, CDR2 YFSETQ. The CDR3 length is 17 residues. The clonotype comes from a woman aged 45-65 years with T-cell large granular lymphocyte leukemia. Some clones in this sample may be carry-over from other donors' samples. The V gene is TRBV5-1, the J gene TRBJ2-5; 9 bases are shared with TRBD2. Sequencing used peripheral blood mononuclear cells. This CDR3 is CASSYLAGRGRQETQYF. In nucleotides, the CDR3 is TGCGCCAGCAGCTACCTAGCGGGGAGAGGTCGCCAAGAGACCCAGTACTTC. The whole variable domain, remainder taken from reference TRBV5-1 and TRBJ2-5, is KAGVTQTPRYLIKTRGQQVTLSCSPISGHRSVSWYQQTPGQGLQFLFEYFSETQRNKGNFPGRFSGRQFSNSRSEMNVSTLELGDSALYLCASSYLAGRGRQETQYFGPGTRLLVL.